This T cell receptor beta chain was captured by sequencing in a study of control samples from healthy donors and cancer patients (dated by TCRdb to 2018 to 2021). This clone has just one count. Its antigen has not been determined. No base-level quality is on record; no much larger clone is a single base apart. The CDR3 numbers 16 residues from cysteine through phenylalanine. CDR3 DNA only is kept here, 48 bases in frame from base 1. For this chain, trimming is 5 bases at the V end and 4 bases at the J end, and the number of junction bases without a gene match is 12. The germline V gene specifies MNHEY as CDR1 and SVGEGT as CDR2. Libraries were prepared through the immunoSEQ multiplex PCR assay. TCRdb took this table from immuneACCESS and kept in-frame rearrangements with V and J called. Such tables lack part of the clones; where checked against another copy, unresolved V genes explain under half of the gap, and the rest is unexplained. This sample holds tens of thousands of clones; approximately 85% were observed only once. About 5% of the sample is taken by the ten largest.

The V and J segments used are TRBV6-2 or TRBV6-3 and TRBJ2-7; the central 9 bases match TRBD1. Sequences were obtained from blood. The clonotype comes from a man aged 40-50 years in good health. This receptor has the CDR3 CASSHSRDRAEYEQYF. The nucleotides read TGTGCCAGCAGTCATAGCCGGGACAGGGCGGAATACGAGCAGTACTTC.